Given below is one TCR beta chain in context. Documented time point: newly diagnosed GD, antithyroid drugs for less than 3 months. RNA isolated from PBMCs was used to make the TCR library. Graves' disease diagnoses used American Thyroid Association guidelines. An approximately 10-milliliter sample of peripheral blood was drawn into EDTA tubes. This entry belongs to a study of regulatory T cells in long-lasting Graves disease. Arm-PCR of CDR3 regions and iRepertoire HTBI primers were used to build TCR beta libraries. Each CDR3 protein is one row after TCRdb ran MiXCR on the multiplex PCR reads. The sample carries about 470,000 distinct CDR3 sequences, under 15% recorded once. The sample was also linked to a second study, of T cells in Graves' hyperthyroidism and ophthalmopathy. That work states: Exclusions: uncontrolled infection, other autoimmune disease, pregnancy, lactation.

This receptor was identified in a woman in her twenties or thirties with Graves disease. Material: peripheral blood mononuclear cells (PBMCs), obtained at new diagnosis, from a patient treated with antithyroid drugs.

CDR3 residues: CASSFRLYTGELFF. In DNA, the CDR3 is TGTGCCAGCAGTTTTCGTCTATACACCGGGGAGCTGTTTTTT. The gene calls are TRBV28 and TRBJ2-2, with D hard to call. CDR3 length equals 14 residues. Trimming removed 3 bases from V and 3 bases from J, with 8 bases in between. CDR1 and CDR2 (germline): MDHEN, SYDVKM.